This TCR beta chain originates from a study of cytomegalovirus exposure and HLA in healthy donors. Study-wide findings and caveats: Specific recognition of CMV antigens was confirmed in vitro for a few chains (all CMV-associated).

CDR1 is WSHSY and CDR2 is SAAADI in the germline V gene. This CDR3 has 13 amino acids. With 2 bases removed from V and 4 bases from J, the gap between germline ends came to 9 bases. For this clone: The antigen remains undetermined.

Clones were sequenced by immunoSEQ multiplex PCR, and TCRdb holds only the in-frame ones, with some missing. The sample yields approximately 180,000 clones, around nine tenths seen once. The chain carries TRBV10-2 and TRBJ2-7; no definite D call. The sequenced sample consisted of PBMCs. This clonotype originated in a woman aged 25 to 39 in good health and CMV-seronegative. This CDR3 reads CASSEGETYEQYF. For the CDR3, the DNA is TGCGCCAGCAGTGAGGGTGAAACATACGAGCAGTACTTC.